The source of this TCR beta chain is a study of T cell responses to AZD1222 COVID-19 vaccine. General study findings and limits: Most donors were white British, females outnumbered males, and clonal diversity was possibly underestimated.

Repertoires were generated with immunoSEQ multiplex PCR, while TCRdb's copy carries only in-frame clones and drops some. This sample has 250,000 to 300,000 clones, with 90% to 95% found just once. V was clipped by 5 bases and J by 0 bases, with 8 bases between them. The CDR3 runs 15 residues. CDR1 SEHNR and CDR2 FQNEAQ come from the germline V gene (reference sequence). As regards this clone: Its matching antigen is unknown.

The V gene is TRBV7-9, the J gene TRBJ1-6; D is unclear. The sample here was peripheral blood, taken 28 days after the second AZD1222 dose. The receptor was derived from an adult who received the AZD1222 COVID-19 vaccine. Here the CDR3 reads CASSQESSYNSPLHF. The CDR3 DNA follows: TGTGCCAGCAGCCAAGAGAGCTCCTATAATTCACCCCTCCACTTT.